This record concerns one T cell receptor (beta chain) sequence. Its antigen target is currently unknown. Per-base qualities were not stored, and no clone one base away is much larger. V lost 3 bases and J lost 3 bases; the stretch between them is 9 bases long. Its CDR3 holds 12 amino acids, cysteine through phenylalanine. Here the CDR3 DNA is all that survives: 36 bases in frame from base 1. From the germline V gene (reference sequence), CDR1 is DFQATT and CDR2 is SNEGSKA. Library method: 5' RACE. For sequencing, an Illumina HiSeq 2000 was employed. Template switching added a universal primer binding site, and the final cDNA carried a unique molecular identifier that allowed TCR cDNA molecules to be counted accurately. Specific primers in the conserved constant-segment region were used to synthesize first-strand cDNA for TCR alpha and beta chains. Each cDNA library was double barcoded, with a SMART-Mk sample barcode plus Illumina barcodes, to control for contamination. TruSeq adapter sequences along with Illumina sample barcodes were introduced in two successive PCR steps. TCR alpha and beta cDNA libraries were sequenced on the Illumina HiSeq platform with custom primers. From the authors' description of their analysis: MiGEC was used to process raw reads and extract unique molecular identifiers, and MiXCR was used to find CDR3 positions. Recombination models were inferred per individual with the repgenHMM and IGoR tools using an EM algorithm. The analysis of shared clonotypes was done with the tcR package in R, with sharing normalized by the product of cloneset sizes. To study raw recombination free of thymic and clonal selection effects, out-of-frame nonproductive sequences were analyzed. The public reads were quality trimmed at Q25 with fastp and then assembled into clones with MiXCR by TCRdb, keeping productive beta chains. Identical CDR3 protein sequences are pooled into one entry, listed with their most common genes and DNA. The V and J calls and clone size come from TCRdb's table, not from the authors' own analysis. This sample has under 300,000 distinct CDR3 sequences in its table, and roughly 13% of those were observed once. The ten top clones hold 7% to 9% of the sample.

The data were obtained in a study of identical twins (dated by TCRdb to the mid-2010s). Concerning the study at large: To test whether fetal clonotypes persist, the study used deep sequencing on TCR alpha and beta repertoires from monozygotic twins, unrelated adults of various ages, and cord blood. Replicate twin experiments were performed at different times using different library preparation protocols to rule out contamination.

General findings and caveats noted by the study authors: In beta out-of-frame sequences, excess twin sharing was weaker, because having fewer shared sequences lowered the signal-to-noise ratio. Abundant cord blood beta clonotypes had fewer insertions, young adult naive repertoires showed a similar but weaker trend, and memory repertoires showed no such trend. Invariant T cells such as MAIT and iNKT could partly confound zero-insertion analyses, though diverse VJ usage argued against this for most clonotypes. Because the same donors could not be followed over many years, conclusions were based on cross-sectional statistical analysis. Out-of-frame TCR alpha sharing in monozygotic twins was systematically underestimated by recombination models, whereas sharing between unrelated individuals was in agreement with the recombination models. Compared with coincidental sharing between unrelated individuals, out-of-frame TCR alpha sequences shared between twins had an excess of sequences with low generation probability.

Only healthy Caucasian donors were included. Miltenyi CD45RO+ enrichment and human naive T-cell isolation kits were used to isolate memory (CD45RO+) and naive T cells from PBMC. Sequencing was carried out using memory (CD45RO+) T cells sorted from blood. The intended sense of this specimen's cell subset or site label: CD45RO+ enriched T cells. The chain uses TRBV20-1 and TRBJ2-7, with the D gene uncertain. This sequence was found in a woman in her late teens or twenties in good health. The base sequence is TGCAGTGCTAGCGGACCTCTCTACGAGCAGTACTTC. Translated, this is CSASGPLYEQYF.